The rows below give T cell receptor beta chains drawn from one sample of a study of blood T cell repertoires in COVID-19. Generated by immunoSEQ multiplex PCR, the TCRdb table keeps only in-frame clones and is missing some. This table has roughly 86,000 clones, about 80% appearing once. Material: peripheral blood. The receptors originated from a man aged 55 to 70 with acute or convalescent COVID-19. Each CDR3 is given with its conserved first and last residue. The order of the fields is V gene, D gene, J gene, clone size, CDR3 DNA, CDR3 protein. D genes are given only for firm matches. Clone size appears in some rows only: once, few, many, or a class for an expanded clone.

TRBV24-1	.	TRBJ2-3	few	TGTGCCACCAGTGATGGCCAGGGGGGAGGCGCAGATACGCAGTATTTT	CATSDGQGGGADTQYF
TRBV24-1	.	TRBJ1-2	.	TGTGCCACGCCCGGACAGAGAGCTAACTATGGCTACACCTTC	CATPGQRANYGYTF
TRBV14	.	TRBJ2-1	.	TGTGCCAGCAGCCAAGGCGGAGCCGGTGAGCAGTTCTTC	CASSQGGAGEQFF
TRBV29-1	.	TRBJ1-5	.	TGCAGCGTTGAAGTGGGAGGGAATGATCCCCAGCATTTT	CSVEVGGNDPQHF
TRBV19	.	TRBJ1-4	.	TGTGCCAGTAGTCCGCGACAGAATGAAAAACTGTTTTTT	CASSPRQNEKLFF
TRBV24-1	.	TRBJ1-2	few	TGTGCCACCAGTGATTCCACGACATTTTTCTACACCTTC	CATSDSTTFFYTF
TRBV18	TRBD1	TRBJ2-1	.	TGTGCCAGCTCACGCAACCCAGGACAGGGAGGTTTCCATGAGCAGTTCTTC	CASSRNPGQGGFHEQFF
TRBV4-3	.	TRBJ2-7	.	TGCGCCAGCAGCCATACCCAGGACAGATCCTACGAGCAGTACTTC	CASSHTQDRSYEQYF
TRBV7-3	TRBD1	TRBJ1-5	.	TGTGCCAGCAGCACGAATAAACAGGGGGCGTACAATCAGCCCCAGCATTTT	CASSTNKQGAYNQPQHF
TRBV19	TRBD1	TRBJ1-2	few	TGTGCCAGTTCCTCGGGGACAGCGTTTATTTACGGGGGCTACACCTTC	CASSSGTAFIYGGYTF
TRBV19	.	TRBJ2-4	few	TGTGCCAGTAGCTCAATCTCGACTGGCACCAAAAACATTCAGTACTTC	CASSSISTGTKNIQYF
TRBV7-2	.	TRBJ2-5	.	TGTGCCAGCAGCGCAGGTGGGGGGGCAGAGACCCAGTACTTC	CASSAGGGAETQYF
TRBV2	.	TRBJ1-6	.	TGTGCCAGCAGTGTAACAGCTAATAATTCACCCCTCCACTTT	CASSVTANNSPLHF
TRBV19	.	TRBJ1-1	once	TGTGCCAGCCAAGCGATGAACACTGAAGCTTTCTTT	CASQAMNTEAFF
TRBV7-2	TRBD1	TRBJ1-2	.	TGTGCCAGCAGCCGGACAGGGAACTATGGCTACACCTTC	CASSRTGNYGYTF
TRBV14	.	TRBJ2-3	.	TGTGCCAGCAGCCAAGCTCACAGAACTACGCAGTATTTT	CASSQAHRTTQYF
TRBV9	.	TRBJ1-1	.	TGTGCCAGCAGCGGATACGGGGACACTGAAGCTTTCTTT	CASSGYGDTEAFF
TRBV19	.	TRBJ1-5	.	TGTGCCAGTAGTCCAACAGGGACGAGTAGCAATCAGCCCCAGCATTTT	CASSPTGTSSNQPQHF
TRBV6-5	TRBD1	TRBJ1-4	.	TGTGCCAGCAGGAATGGACAGGGCGGTGGTGAAAAACTGTTTTTT	CASRNGQGGGEKLFF
TRBV9	TRBD2	TRBJ2-5	.	TGTGCCAGCAGCGTAGGCGGGGGTGGGACCCAGTACTTC	CASSVGGGGTQYF
TRBV30	.	TRBJ1-2	.	TGTGCCTGGAGCCGGACAAGGGTCAACTATGGCTACACCTTC	CAWSRTRVNYGYTF
TRBV7-9	TRBD1	TRBJ2-2	.	TGTGCCAGCAGCTTAGGAGGGACAGCCAACACCGGGGAGCTGTTTTTT	CASSLGGTANTGELFF
TRBV19	.	TRBJ2-7	.	TGTGCCAGTAGTACTCGACAGTCCTACGAGCAGTACTTC	CASSTRQSYEQYF
TRBV13	.	TRBJ2-3	.	TGTGCCAGCAGCAGGACAGAAGATACGCAGTATTTT	CASSRTEDTQYF
TRBV4-2	.	TRBJ1-1	.	TGTGCTAGCAGCCAAGATCCGGGGGAATTGAACACTGAAGCTTTCTTT	CASSQDPGELNTEAFF
TRBV29-1	.	TRBJ2-5	.	TGCAGCGTTGAAGGGCAGCCCGGGGAGACCCAGTACTTC	CSVEGQPGETQYF
TRBV5-8	.	TRBJ1-5	once	TGTGCCAGCAGCCGGGGGACCCTCAATCAGCCCCAGCATTTT	CASSRGTLNQPQHF
TRBV11-2	TRBD1	TRBJ1-1	.	TGTGCCAGCAGCACCCGGGACAGCCAGAACACTGAAGCTTTCTTT	CASSTRDSQNTEAFF
TRBV6-6	.	TRBJ1-1	.	TGTGCCAGCAGCCTCGGGGACACTGAAGCTTTCTTT	CASSLGDTEAFF
TRBV24-1	TRBD2	TRBJ2-3	.	TGTGCCACCAGTGCGGGGGGATGGATCACACACACAGATACGCAGTATTTT	CATSAGGWITHTDTQYF
TRBV7-3	.	TRBJ1-1	.	TGTGCCAGCAGCTTAACAGGGGTCGCCCAAGTCACTGAAGCTTTCTTT	CASSLTGVAQVTEAFF
TRBV27	.	TRBJ2-7	.	TGTGCCAGCAGTATCATAGCGGATGCCTACGAGCAGTACTTC	CASSIIADAYEQYF
TRBV3-1/TRBV3-2	TRBD2	TRBJ2-1	.	TGTGCCAGCAGCCAAGAGGGAGGGGTGTGGGAGCAGTTCTTC	CASSQEGGVWEQFF
TRBV9	.	TRBJ1-4	.	TGTGCCAGCAGCGCCAGGGCCAATGCGCGTGAAAAACTGTTTTTT	CASSARANAREKLFF
TRBV5-4	.	TRBJ1-1	.	TGTGCCAGCAGCGCACCACCTCCTCAGGGGAACACTGAAGCTTTCTTT	CASSAPPPQGNTEAFF